This TCR beta chain is from a study of blood T cell repertoires in COVID-19. Study at large: Samples representing acute and convalescent COVID-19 were sourced from the United States, Italy and Spain. Sample material is recorded as cDNA or gDNA derived from T cells, B-cell-depleted T cells, or PBMCs.

CDR1 MNHEY and CDR2 SMNVEV come from the germline V gene (reference sequence). The CDR3 totals 15 residues. Trimming cost V 3 bases and J 13 bases; bases outside gene matches: 12. Authors' methods: Amplification of reference gene primers was used by the study to estimate nucleated cell counts. Using immunoSEQ multiplex PCR, the repertoire was profiled, and TCRdb retains in-frame clones only, with some absent. The V and J calls and clone size are taken from that table; D and trimming were inferred from the DNA. The sample lists over 150,000 clones; 83% were seen once. The Seattle patients joined while their infection was active and were tracked longitudinally afterward.

The clonotype originates from a woman in her sixties or seventies with COVID-19, enrolled during active disease. This sequence joins TRBV27 and TRBJ1-6; 7 bases agree with TRBD1. The sequenced sample was peripheral blood. The CDR3 nucleotides read TGTGCCAGCAGTTTGGTCTGGACAGGAGATTACCCCCTCCACTTT. This translates into CASSLVWTGDYPLHF.